Reported below is one TCR beta chain. Its antigen is unidentified. Mismatch with germline at one junction end may stem from a read error. The source of the sample is a study of OX40 agonist ivuxolimab in advanced cancers. Study context: Patients were under 90% male with ages roughly 23 to 79, mean approximately 58. Anti-PD-1, anti-PD-L1 or anti-CTLA-4 therapy given earlier was allowed, and about 38% had some. Three patients responded partially, comprising one with hepatocellular carcinoma and two with cutaneous melanoma. Findings and limits, study-wide: Averaged across samples, CD8+ T cells carried more expanded clones than CD4+ did.

Germline V CDR1 and CDR2: SSHAT, FNYEAQ (reference sequence). This CDR3 is built from 14 residues. TCRdb's table, derived via immunoSEQ multiplex PCR, lists solely in-frame clones and lacks some. Found here are some 140,000 clones, around nine tenths of them singletons; the top ten hold 0.95% to 1.4%. The receptor was isolated from an adult with an advanced solid tumor such as melanoma, head and neck, liver or kidney cancer. The chain has TRBV7-7 and TRBJ2-3; D not certain. Sequenced material: CD4+ or CD8+ T cells sorted from blood, taken in a trial of the OX40 agonist ivuxolimab. The CDR3: CASSLYDGSDTQYF. The CDR3 DNA follows: TGTGCTAGCAGCTTATACGACGGGTCGGATACGCAGTATTTT.